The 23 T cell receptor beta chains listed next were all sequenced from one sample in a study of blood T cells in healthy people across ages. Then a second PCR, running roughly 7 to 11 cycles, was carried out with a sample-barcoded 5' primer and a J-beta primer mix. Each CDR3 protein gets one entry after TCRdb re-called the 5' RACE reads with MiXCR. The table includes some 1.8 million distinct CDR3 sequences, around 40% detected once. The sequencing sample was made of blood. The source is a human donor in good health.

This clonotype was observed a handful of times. The CDR3 spells CASSLQGQGNNEQFF. In DNA, the CDR3 is TGTGCCAGCAGCCTTCAGGGACAGGGGAACAATGAGCAGTTCTTC. The V and J genes are TRBV11-2 and TRBJ2-1; the match to TRBD1 covers 10 bases. From germline, CDR1 is SGHAT and CDR2 FQNNGV. The junction had 6 bases not matched to a gene; V was cut back by 5 bases and J by 5 bases. The CDR3 length is 15 residues.

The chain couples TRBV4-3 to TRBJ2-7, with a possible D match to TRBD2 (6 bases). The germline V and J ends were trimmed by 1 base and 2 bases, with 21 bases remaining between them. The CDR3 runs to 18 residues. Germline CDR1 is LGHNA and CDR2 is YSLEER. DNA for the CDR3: TGCGCCAGCAGCCAAGTTGCCATGTTCGGGGGATTACCCTACGAGCAGTACTTC. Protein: CASSQVAMFGGLPYEQYF.

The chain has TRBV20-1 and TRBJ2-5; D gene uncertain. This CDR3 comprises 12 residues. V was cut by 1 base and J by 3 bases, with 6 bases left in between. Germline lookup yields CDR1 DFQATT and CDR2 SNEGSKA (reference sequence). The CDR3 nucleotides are TGCAGTGCTAGAGGGGCAGAAGAGACCCAGTACTTC. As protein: CSARGAEETQYF.

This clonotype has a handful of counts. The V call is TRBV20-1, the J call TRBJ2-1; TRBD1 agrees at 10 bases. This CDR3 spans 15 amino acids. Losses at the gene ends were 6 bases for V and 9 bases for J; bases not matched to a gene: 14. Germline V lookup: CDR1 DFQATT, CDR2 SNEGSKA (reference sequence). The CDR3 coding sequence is TGCAGTGCGGGAACGACAGGGGGCGGTCATAGTGAGCAGTTCTTC. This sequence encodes CSAGTTGGGHSEQFF.

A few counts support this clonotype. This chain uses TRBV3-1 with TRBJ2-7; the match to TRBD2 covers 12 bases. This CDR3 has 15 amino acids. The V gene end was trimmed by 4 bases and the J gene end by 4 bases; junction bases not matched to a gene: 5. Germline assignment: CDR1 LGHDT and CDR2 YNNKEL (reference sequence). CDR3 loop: CASSPSGGAVYEQYF. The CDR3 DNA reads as TGTGCCAGCAGCCCTAGCGGGGGGGCCGTATACGAGCAGTACTTC.

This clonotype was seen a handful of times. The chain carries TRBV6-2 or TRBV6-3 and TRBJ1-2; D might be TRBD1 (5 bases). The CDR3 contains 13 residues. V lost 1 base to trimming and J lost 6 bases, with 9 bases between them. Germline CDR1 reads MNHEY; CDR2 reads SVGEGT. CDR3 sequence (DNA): TGTGCCAGCAGTTACTTGGGGCGAGATGGCTACACCTTC. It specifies CASSYLGRDGYTF.

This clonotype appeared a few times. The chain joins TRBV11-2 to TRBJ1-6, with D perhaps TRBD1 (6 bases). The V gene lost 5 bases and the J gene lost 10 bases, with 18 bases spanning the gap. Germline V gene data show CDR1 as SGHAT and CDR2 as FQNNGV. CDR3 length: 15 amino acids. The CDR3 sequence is CASSHHTGLGSPLHF. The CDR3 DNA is TGTGCCAGCAGCCACCATACAGGGTTAGGGTCACCCCTCCACTTT.

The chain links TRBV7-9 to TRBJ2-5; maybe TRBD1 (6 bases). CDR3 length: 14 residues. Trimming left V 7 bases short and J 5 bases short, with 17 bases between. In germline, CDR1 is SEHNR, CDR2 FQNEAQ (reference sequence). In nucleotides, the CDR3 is TGTGCCAGCACCCTCTGGGGGCCGGGGGAGACCCAGTACTTC. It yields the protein CASTLWGPGETQYF.

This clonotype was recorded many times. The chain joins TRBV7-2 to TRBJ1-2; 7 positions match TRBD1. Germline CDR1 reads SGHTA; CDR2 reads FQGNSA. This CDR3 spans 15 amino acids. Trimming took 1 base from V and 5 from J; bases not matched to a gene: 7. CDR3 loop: CASSLVPGQIYGYTF. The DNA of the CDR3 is TGTGCCAGCAGCTTAGTGCCGGGACAGATATATGGCTACACCTTC.

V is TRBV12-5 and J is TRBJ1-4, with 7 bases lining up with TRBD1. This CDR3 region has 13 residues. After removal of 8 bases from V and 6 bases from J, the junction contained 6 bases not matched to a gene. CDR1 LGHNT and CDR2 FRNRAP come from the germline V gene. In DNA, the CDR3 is TGTGCTAGTAGGGGGCGGGGGGATGAAAAACTGTTTTTT. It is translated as CASRGRGDEKLFF. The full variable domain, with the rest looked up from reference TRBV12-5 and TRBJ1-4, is DARVTQTPRHKVTEMGQEVTMRCQPILGHNTVFWYRQTMMQGLELLAYFRNRAPLDDSGMPKDRFSAEMPDATLATLKIQPSEPRDSAVYFCASRGRGDEKLFFGSGTQLSVL.

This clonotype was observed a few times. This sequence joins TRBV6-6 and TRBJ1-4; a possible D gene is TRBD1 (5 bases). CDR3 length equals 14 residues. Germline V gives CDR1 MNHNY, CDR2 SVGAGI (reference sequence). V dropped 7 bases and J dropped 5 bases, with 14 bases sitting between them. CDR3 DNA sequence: TGTGCCAGCAAGAGATCGGGACGGAATGAAAAACTGTTTTTT. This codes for CASKRSGRNEKLFF.

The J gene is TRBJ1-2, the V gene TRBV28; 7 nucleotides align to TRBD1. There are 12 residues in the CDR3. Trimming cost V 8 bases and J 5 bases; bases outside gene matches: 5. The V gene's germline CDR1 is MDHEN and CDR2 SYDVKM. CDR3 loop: CASGDRRYGYTF. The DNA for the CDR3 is TGTGCCAGCGGGGACAGACGATATGGCTACACCTTC.

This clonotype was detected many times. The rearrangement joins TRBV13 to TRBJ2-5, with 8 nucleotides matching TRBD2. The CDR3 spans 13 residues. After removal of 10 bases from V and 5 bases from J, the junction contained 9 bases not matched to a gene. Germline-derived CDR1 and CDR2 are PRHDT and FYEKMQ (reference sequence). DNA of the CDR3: TGTGCCACACAAGCGGGGGAAGGTGAGACCCAGTACTTC. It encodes CATQAGEGETQYF.

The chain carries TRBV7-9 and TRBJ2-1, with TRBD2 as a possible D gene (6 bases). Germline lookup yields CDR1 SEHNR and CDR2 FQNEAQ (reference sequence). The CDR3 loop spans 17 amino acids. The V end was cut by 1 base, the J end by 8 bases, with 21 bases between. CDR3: CASSLDSGVGLRDEQFF. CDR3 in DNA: TGTGCCAGCAGCTTAGATTCGGGGGTCGGTCTGCGAGATGAGCAGTTCTTC.

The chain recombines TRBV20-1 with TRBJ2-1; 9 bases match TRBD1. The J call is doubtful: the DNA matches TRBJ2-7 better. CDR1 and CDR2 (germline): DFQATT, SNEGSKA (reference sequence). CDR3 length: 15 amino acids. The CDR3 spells CSAINRGRQFYEQYF. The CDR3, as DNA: TGCAGTGCTATCAACAGGGGGCGTCAATTCTACGAGCAGTACTTC.

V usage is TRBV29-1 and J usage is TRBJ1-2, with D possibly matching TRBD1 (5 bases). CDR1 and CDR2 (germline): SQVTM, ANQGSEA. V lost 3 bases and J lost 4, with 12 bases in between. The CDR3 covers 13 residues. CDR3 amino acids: CSVERRGSYGYTF. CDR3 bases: TGCAGCGTTGAGAGGAGGGGCTCCTATGGCTACACCTTC.

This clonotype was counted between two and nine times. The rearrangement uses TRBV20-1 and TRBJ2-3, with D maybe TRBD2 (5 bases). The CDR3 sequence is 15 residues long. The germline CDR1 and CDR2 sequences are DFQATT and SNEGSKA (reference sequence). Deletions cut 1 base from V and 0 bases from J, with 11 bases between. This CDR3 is CSARGAVTSTDTQYF. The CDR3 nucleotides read TGCAGTGCTAGAGGAGCGGTAACTAGCACAGATACGCAGTATTTT.

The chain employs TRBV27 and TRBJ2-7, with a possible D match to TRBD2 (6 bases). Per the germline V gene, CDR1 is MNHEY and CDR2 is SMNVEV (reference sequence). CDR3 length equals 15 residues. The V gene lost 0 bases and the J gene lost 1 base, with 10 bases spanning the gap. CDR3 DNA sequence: TGTGCCAGCAGTTTATCGATGGGGAGGTCCTACGAGCAGTACTTC. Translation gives CASSLSMGRSYEQYF.

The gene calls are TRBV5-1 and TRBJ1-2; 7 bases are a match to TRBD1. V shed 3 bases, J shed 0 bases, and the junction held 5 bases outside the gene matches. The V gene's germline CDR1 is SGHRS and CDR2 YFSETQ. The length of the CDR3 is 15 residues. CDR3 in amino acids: CASSWGDRSNYGYTF. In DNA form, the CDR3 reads TGCGCCAGCAGCTGGGGGGACAGATCTAACTATGGCTACACCTTC. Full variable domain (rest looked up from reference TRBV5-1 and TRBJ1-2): KAGVTQTPRYLIKTRGQQVTLSCSPISGHRSVSWYQQTPGQGLQFLFEYFSETQRNKGNFPGRFSGRQFSNSRSEMNVSTLELGDSALYLCASSWGDRSNYGYTFGSGTRLTVV.

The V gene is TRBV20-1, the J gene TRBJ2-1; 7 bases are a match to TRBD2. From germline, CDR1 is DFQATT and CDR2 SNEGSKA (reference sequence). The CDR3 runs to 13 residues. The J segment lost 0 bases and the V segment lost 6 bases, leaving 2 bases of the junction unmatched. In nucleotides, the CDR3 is TGCAGTGCAATAGCGGGCTCCTACAATGAGCAGTTCTTC. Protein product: CSAIAGSYNEQFF.

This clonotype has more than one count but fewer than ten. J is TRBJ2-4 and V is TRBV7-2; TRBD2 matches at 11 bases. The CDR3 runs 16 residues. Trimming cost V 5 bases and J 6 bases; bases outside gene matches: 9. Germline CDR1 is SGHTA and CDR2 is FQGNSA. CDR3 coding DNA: TGTGCCAGCAGCCCGACTATAGCGGGGGGGGTAAACATTCAGTACTTC. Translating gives CASSPTIAGGVNIQYF.

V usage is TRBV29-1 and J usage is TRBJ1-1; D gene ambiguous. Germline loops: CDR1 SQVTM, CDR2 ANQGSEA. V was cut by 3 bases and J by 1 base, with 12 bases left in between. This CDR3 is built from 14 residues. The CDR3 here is CSVEFRRSNTEAFF. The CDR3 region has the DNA TGCAGCGTTGAGTTTCGACGGTCGAACACTGAAGCTTTCTTT.

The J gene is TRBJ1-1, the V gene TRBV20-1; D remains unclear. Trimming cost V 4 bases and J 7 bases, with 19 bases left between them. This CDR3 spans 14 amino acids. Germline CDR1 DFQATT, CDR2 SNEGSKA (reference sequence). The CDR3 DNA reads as TGCAGTGCTAAGACCGGGTTAGGTAAGGGTGAAGCTTTCTTT. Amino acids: CSAKTGLGKGEAFF.